The sequence of this T cell receptor beta chain was determined in a study of Ad26.COV2.S vaccination and SARS-CoV-2 variants. At the level of the study: The Ad26.COV2.S arm of the COV1001 trial was where the donor was placed. Each vaccinee took Ad26.COV2.S intramuscularly, once or twice 56 days apart. Study conclusions and caveats: Comparable non-spike TCR breadth was observed in vaccine and placebo recipients.

In regard to this clone: Its antigen is as yet unknown.

TCRdb's table, derived via immunoSEQ multiplex PCR, lists solely in-frame clones and lacks some. The sample shows fewer than 400,000 clones, 75% to 90% of them seen only once. Noted treatment: around 19 received Ad26.COV2.S at low or high dose, single or two shots; roughly 5 received placebo; per-sample allocation not given. On day 63 after the first injection, vaccine and placebo recipients gave samples. The vaccine antigen was prefusion-stabilized Wuhan SARS-CoV-2 spike. V lost 0 bases and J 2 bases, leaving 9 bases between the germline ends. This CDR3 comprises 15 residues. The germline gives CDR1 LGHNA, CDR2 YSLEER.

This clonotype was obtained from a person aged 18-65 years who received the Ad26.COV2.S COVID-19 vaccine or a placebo. The chain carries TRBV4-3 and TRBJ2-3; D unresolved. The sequencing here drew on peripheral blood, taken in a trial of Ad26.COV2.S vaccine versus placebo. CDR3 DNA: TGCGCCAGCAGCCAAGACGCGATGTTCACAGATACGCAGTATTTT. Translating gives CASSQDAMFTDTQYF.